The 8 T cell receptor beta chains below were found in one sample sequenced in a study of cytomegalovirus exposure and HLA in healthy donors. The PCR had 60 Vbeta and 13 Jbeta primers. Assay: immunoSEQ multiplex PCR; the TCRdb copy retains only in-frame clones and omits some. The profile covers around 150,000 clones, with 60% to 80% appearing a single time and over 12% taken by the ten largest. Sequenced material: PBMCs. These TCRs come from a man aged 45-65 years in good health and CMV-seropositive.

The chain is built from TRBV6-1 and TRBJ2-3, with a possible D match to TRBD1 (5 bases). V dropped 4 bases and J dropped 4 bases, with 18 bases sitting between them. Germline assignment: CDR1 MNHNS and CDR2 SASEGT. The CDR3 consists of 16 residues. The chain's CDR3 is CASSVGAHTQADTQYF. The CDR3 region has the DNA TGTGCCAGCAGTGTAGGGGCCCACACCCAGGCAGATACGCAGTATTTT.

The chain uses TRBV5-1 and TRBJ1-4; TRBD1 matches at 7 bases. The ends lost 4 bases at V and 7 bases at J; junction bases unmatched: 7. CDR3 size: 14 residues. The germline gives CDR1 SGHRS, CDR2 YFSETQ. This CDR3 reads CASSPTTGSEKLFF. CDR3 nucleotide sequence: TGCGCCAGCAGCCCAACGACAGGGAGTGAAAAACTGTTTTTT.

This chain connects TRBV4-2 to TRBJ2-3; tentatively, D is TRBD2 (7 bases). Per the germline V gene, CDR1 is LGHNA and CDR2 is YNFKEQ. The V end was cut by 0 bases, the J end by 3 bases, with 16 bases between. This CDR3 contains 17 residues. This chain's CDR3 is CASSQDLGGGGTDTQYF. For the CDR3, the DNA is TGTGCCAGCAGCCAAGATCTTGGGGGCGGGGGTACAGATACGCAGTATTTT.

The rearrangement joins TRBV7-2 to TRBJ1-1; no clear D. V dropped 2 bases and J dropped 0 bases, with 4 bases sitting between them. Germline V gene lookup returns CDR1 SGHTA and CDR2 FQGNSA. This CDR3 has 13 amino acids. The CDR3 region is CASSLYMNTEAFF. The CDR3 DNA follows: TGTGCCAGCAGCTTATATATGAACACTGAAGCTTTCTTT.

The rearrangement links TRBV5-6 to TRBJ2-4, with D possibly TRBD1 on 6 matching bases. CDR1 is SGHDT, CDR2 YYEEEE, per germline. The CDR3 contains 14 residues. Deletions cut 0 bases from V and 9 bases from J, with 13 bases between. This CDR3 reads CASSLGTGWGIQYF. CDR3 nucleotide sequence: TGTGCCAGCAGCTTGGGAACAGGGTGGGGCATTCAGTACTTC.

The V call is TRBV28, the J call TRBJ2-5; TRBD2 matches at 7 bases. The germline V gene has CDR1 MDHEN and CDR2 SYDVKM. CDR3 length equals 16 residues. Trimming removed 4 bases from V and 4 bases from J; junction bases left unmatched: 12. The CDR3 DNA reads TGTGCCAGCAGTTCGCCGGGCCTAGCGGAGCGAGAGACCCAGTACTTC. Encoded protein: CASSSPGLAERETQYF.

CDR3 in amino acids: CASRASGTGSETQYF. In nucleotides, the CDR3 is TGTGCCAGCAGGGCCTCCGGGACAGGGTCGGAGACCCAGTACTTC. The genes are TRBV28 and TRBJ2-5, with 9 nucleotides matching TRBD1. The CDR3 is made up of 15 amino acids. CDR1 is MDHEN and CDR2 is SYDVKM in the germline V gene. J lost 5 bases, V lost 6 bases, and 10 bases had no gene match. The full variable domain, in which reference TRBV28 and TRBJ2-5 provide the parts outside the CDR3, is DVKVTQSSRYLVKRTGEKVFLECVQDMDHENMFWYRQDPGLGLRLIYFSYDVKMKEKGDIPEGYSVSREKKERFSLILESASTNQTSMYLCASRASGTGSETQYFGPGTRLLVL.

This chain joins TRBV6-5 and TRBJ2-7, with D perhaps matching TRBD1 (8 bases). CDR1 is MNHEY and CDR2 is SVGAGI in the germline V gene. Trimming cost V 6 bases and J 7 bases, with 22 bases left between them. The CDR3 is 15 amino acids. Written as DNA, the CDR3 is TGTGCCAGCAGGGTTAGACAGGGGAGGGAGTGGGAGCAGTACTTC. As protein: CASRVRQGREWEQYF.